This T cell receptor (beta chain) was sequenced during a study of cytotoxic CD8 clonotypes in ibrutinib-treated CLL. At the level of the study: Investigators collected response samples after a median about twelve months of treatment, range 6 to 36.

Libraries of TCR beta were made from 1.5 to 2.5 micrograms of genomic DNA that came from cryopreserved PBMCs. Sequencing was designed to attain a depth spanning 1 in 200,000 to 1 in 1 million T cells. Repertoires were generated with immunoSEQ multiplex PCR, while TCRdb's copy carries only in-frame clones and drops some. The table has fewer than 90,000 clones, about 63% seen once; the top ten hold approximately 6%. Comment on this clone: What it recognizes is unknown.

The CDR3 has 18 amino acids. Germline-derived CDR1 and CDR2 are MNHNS and SASEGT. V was shortened by 3 bases and J by 2 bases, with 17 bases between the two germline ends. Notes on the study in general: There were few public clonotypes, and on treatment they contracted or stayed stable.

The chain couples TRBV6-1 to TRBJ2-6, with TRBD1 as a possible D gene (6 bases). This clonotype was obtained from a human donor with chronic lymphocytic leukemia. The sample here was PBMCs, taken after 12 months of ibrutinib treatment. The chain's CDR3 is CASSDLGQPLAGANVLTF. The CDR3 DNA reads TGTGCCAGCAGTGACCTTGGACAGCCCCTCGCTGGGGCCAACGTCCTGACTTTC.